This TCR beta chain was observed in a study of vaccination effects on CD4 cells after COVID-19 (dated by TCRdb to between 2022 and 2023). About the full investigation: Post-vaccine samples across the study were collected a median of 72 days after the second dose, with a range of 14 to 241. SARS-CoV-2 spike-specific CD4+ TCR repertoires were compared before and after mRNA vaccination in COVID-19 convalescent patients and in infection-naive vaccine recipients. Altogether, roughly 10 COVID-19 convalescent patients and a handful of SARS-CoV-2-naive healthy vaccine recipients made up the full study. In the study, cultures from other donors were sequenced using the Oncomine TCR Beta short-read assay on an Illumina iSeq 100. Study-wide findings and limitations: Limitations of the study were the small number of convalescent patients and the absence of early post-infection timepoints. Marked clonal contraction was observed in both infection-induced and vaccine-induced clones at late post-vaccination timepoints, consistent with waning T cell responses. Among healthy vaccine recipients, nearly all vaccine-induced clones were SARS-CoV-2 mono-reactive, and only 1 of 255 was cross-reactive with common cold coronaviruses.

This clone was observed a handful of times. It has no known antigen specificity. No quality values exist for individual bases; no much larger clone is one base distant. The ViraFEST assay stimulated PBMC with viral peptide pools and then used TCR sequencing to identify antigen-specific CD4+ T cell clonotypes by expansion. After more than 9 days of culture, CD4+ T cells were isolated with the EasySep CD4+ T cell isolation kit. Participants received two doses of either the BNT162b2 or the mRNA-1273 mRNA SARS-CoV-2 vaccine. Healthy vaccine recipients had no prior SARS-CoV-2 infection, confirmed by negative nucleocapsid antibodies before and after vaccination. About 1.8 million PBMC per well were cultured with 10 ug/ml peptides in IMDM containing approximately 4.5% human AB serum, about 9.7 IU/ml IL-2 and gentamicin. Half of the culture medium was replaced with fresh IL-2-containing medium on days 3 and 7. Unless noted otherwise, every peptide stimulation condition was cultured in triplicate wells. Using Ficoll-Paque Plus gradient centrifugation, PBMC were separated from whole blood and then either used fresh or cryopreserved at -140C. The overlapping peptide pools covered the spike proteins of SARS-CoV-2 and of the common cold coronaviruses HCoV-NL63, HCoV-OC43 and HCoV-229E. The QIAamp micro DNA kit was used to extract genomic DNA from the cultured CD4+ T cells.

The protocol used for the library was the immunoSEQ multiplex PCR assay. DNA from the CD4+ T cells that had been cultured and isolated underwent TCR beta CDR3 sequencing. Per the source publication's procedure: The analysis removed non-productive TCR sequences, trimmed reads to the CDR3 region, and retained only CDR3s that were 7 or more amino acids long. The MANAFEST web app was used to pick out antigen-specific clonotypes by comparing their expansion in peptide wells with that in reference cultures. To be called positive, a clone needed expansion at FDR<0.05 compared with the reference and with all other wells, an odds ratio greater than 5, and a frequency greater than 0.1% in two replicate wells. Cross-reactive clonotypes were defined as significantly expanded in SARS-CoV-2 spike wells and in at least one common cold coronavirus spike condition. CDR3 similarity was assessed by Levenshtein distance with the stringdist R package, and unrooted trees were built with ape in R 3.6.1. The table was pulled from immuneACCESS by TCRdb, which kept in-frame rearrangements only. Such tables lose some clones; where checked, under half of the loss comes from unresolved V genes, and the rest has no known cause. D and trimming were read from the DNA, whereas the V and J calls and clone size are those reported in that table. The sample has about 69,000 clones on record, about 74% of them singletons. The biggest ten clones account for 1.5% to 1.8% of the sample.

The CDR3 sequence holds 14 residues, the cysteine and phenylalanine included. Just CDR3 DNA is preserved here, 42 bases in frame from base 1. The junction carries 8 bases between V and J, which are trimmed by 5 bases and 0 bases respectively. According to the germline V gene, CDR1 reads SGHAT and CDR2 reads FQNNGV. This TCR derives from a human donor who received a COVID-19 vaccine. Rearrangement joined TRBV11-2 to TRBJ1-3, with the D gene uncertain. This sample comprised CD4+ T cells from PBMCs cultured with HCoV-229E spike peptides, obtained after COVID-19 vaccination. Explained via the paper, the cell subset or site label denotes: HCoV-229E spike overlapping peptide pool stimulation. The CDR3 here reads CASSLRSSGNTIYF. The nucleotide sequence reads as follows: TGTGCCAGCAGCCTCAGGAGCTCTGGAAACACCATATATTTT.